The 14 T cell receptor beta chains listed next were all sequenced from one sample in a study of OX40 agonist ivuxolimab in advanced cancers. Sequencing was performed with immunoSEQ multiplex PCR; in TCRdb, only in-frame clones are kept and a portion is missing. The sample has under 85,000 clones, about 93% seen once. The sequencing here drew on CD4+ or CD8+ T cells sorted from blood, taken in a trial of the OX40 agonist ivuxolimab. All receptors come from an adult with an advanced solid tumor such as melanoma, head and neck, liver or kidney cancer.

The rearrangement joins TRBV27 to TRBJ2-7; 8 nucleotides line up with TRBD1. Germline lookup yields CDR1 MNHEY and CDR2 SMNVEV (reference sequence). This CDR3 comprises 14 residues. With V trimmed by 6 bases and J by 3 bases, 7 bases remained unmatched. In DNA form, the CDR3 reads TGTGCCAGCAGCAGAATCGACAGGGGCTACGAGCAGTACTTC. Its protein is CASSRIDRGYEQYF.

The V call is TRBV27, the J call TRBJ1-5; maybe TRBD1 (5 bases). The CDR3 contains 15 residues. Deletions cut 0 bases from V and 0 bases from J, with 6 bases between. Per the germline V gene, CDR1 is MNHEY and CDR2 is SMNVEV (reference sequence). The CDR3 DNA sequence: TGTGCCAGCAGTTTATCCGGGGCTAGCAATCAGCCCCAGCATTTT. It specifies CASSLSGASNQPQHF.

V usage is TRBV6-5 and J usage is TRBJ1-4; D call uncertain. V shed 0 bases and J shed 4 bases, with 9 bases lying between them. This CDR3 is built from 15 residues. Germline values: CDR1 MNHEY, CDR2 SVGAGI. In DNA, the CDR3 is TGTGCCAGCAGTTACTCCCTGACGGATAATGAAAAACTGTTTTTT. Residues: CASSYSLTDNEKLFF.

The gene calls are TRBV4-1 and TRBJ1-5, with D tentatively TRBD1 (5 bases). Per germline, CDR1 MGHRA and CDR2 YSYEKL. The CDR3 is 12 residues long. Trimming removed 8 bases from V and 6 bases from J, with 11 bases in between. The chain's CDR3 is CASGGGLQPQHF. CDR3 DNA: TGCGCCAGCGGGGGGGGACTTCAGCCCCAGCATTTT.

This chain links TRBV6-4 with TRBJ1-1; the D gene is possibly TRBD1 (5 bases). Germline CDR1 MRHNA, CDR2 SNTAGT. The CDR3 runs 13 residues. V was pared by 5 bases and J by 1 base, with 8 bases between. DNA of the CDR3: TGTGCCAGCAGTCAGGGACGGAACACTGAAGCTTTCTTT. Its protein is CASSQGRNTEAFF.

The gene calls are TRBV13 and TRBJ2-2; D tentatively fits TRBD1 or TRBD2 (5 bases each). This CDR3 comprises 15 residues. The V and J ends lost 4 bases and 2 bases respectively, with 11 bases between them. Germline CDR1 PRHDT, CDR2 FYEKMQ (reference sequence). CDR3 nucleotides: TGTGCCAGCAGCTACCGGGACGCCAACACCGGGGAGCTGTTTTTT. Translating gives CASSYRDANTGELFF.

CDR3 sequence reads: CAISEDGTEQYF. The CDR3 DNA reads as TGTGCCATCAGTGAGGACGGGACAGAGCAGTACTTC. This chain uses TRBV10-3 with TRBJ2-7, with a weak D call TRBD1 (6 bases). Trimming pared 2 bases from V and 7 bases from J, leaving 9 bases between. The CDR3 is 12 amino acids. Germline-derived CDR1 and CDR2 are ENHRY and SYGVKD.

Concerning this clone: Relative to the germline gene, one junction end is altered; a read error may explain this. The chain combines TRBV7-9 with TRBJ1-1, with D tentatively TRBD1 (6 bases). This CDR3 has 14 amino acids. The germline CDR1 and CDR2 sequences are SEHNR and FQNEAQ (reference sequence). The CDR3 spells CASSQGRGNIEAFF. The CDR3 nucleotides read TGTGCCAGCAGCCAGGGGAGGGGGAACATTGAAGCTTTCTTT.

This chain joins TRBV28 and TRBJ1-1; D not certain. The CDR3 has 15 residues. Trimming took off 1 base at V and 1 base at J, with 10 bases between the two ends. The V gene's germline CDR1 is MDHEN and CDR2 SYDVKM. The CDR3 DNA follows: TGTGCCAGCAGTTTATATGCCATCAGGAACACTGAAGCTTTCTTT. Residues: CASSLYAIRNTEAFF.

The chain recombines TRBV2 with TRBJ1-3, with D possibly being TRBD1 (5 bases). The CDR3 is made up of 13 amino acids. The V gene lost 7 bases and the J gene lost 4 bases, with 11 bases spanning the gap. Germline CDR1 is SNHLY and CDR2 is FYNNEI. The CDR3 reads CASTGGAGNTIYF. The CDR3 DNA is TGTGCCAGCACGGGAGGGGCCGGAAACACCATATATTTT.

The J gene is TRBJ2-7, the V gene TRBV6-1, with D perhaps being TRBD1 or TRBD2 (5 bases each). The CDR3 length is 15 residues. The V end lost 3 bases, the J end lost 2 bases, and 14 bases lay between the germline ends. Germline V gene data show CDR1 as MNHNS and CDR2 as SASEGT. The CDR3 bases are TGTGCCAGCAGTGACCAAGTATGGGACCCCTACGAGCAGTACTTC. Translation: CASSDQVWDPYEQYF.

The chain is built from TRBV29-1 and TRBJ1-4; no firm D call. Trimming removed 3 bases at V and 11 bases at J, with 10 bases between. The germline gives CDR1 SQVTM, CDR2 ANQGSEA. This CDR3 is 11 amino acids long. The CDR3 nucleotides are TGCAGCGTTGAGGCGGGAAGGAAACTGTTTTTT. It codes for CSVEAGRKLFF.

V and J are TRBV6-5 and TRBJ2-7; D unresolved. V lost 0 bases and J lost 6, with 3 bases in between. The CDR3 contains 11 residues. Germline V gene data show CDR1 as MNHEY and CDR2 as SVGAGI. This chain's CDR3 is CASSYSSEQYF. The DNA of the CDR3 is TGTGCCAGCAGTTACTCGAGCGAGCAGTACTTC.

J is TRBJ2-1 and V is TRBV27; D ambiguous. Trimming took 8 bases from V and 6 from J, leaving 8 bases between them. Germline V lookup: CDR1 MNHEY, CDR2 SMNVEV (reference sequence). The CDR3 has 11 amino acids. CDR3 sequence reads: CASFFSNEQFF. DNA of the CDR3: TGTGCCAGCTTCTTTAGCAATGAGCAGTTCTTC.